The rows below give T cell receptor beta chains drawn from one sample of a study of blood T cell repertoires in COVID-19. TCRdb's copy holds only in-frame clones and misses some; the assay was immunoSEQ multiplex PCR. The sample has roughly 210,000 clones; over 75% are singletons. The sequencing sample was made of PBMCs or T cells enriched from blood (not recorded which). These receptors were collected from a man in his thirties or forties in a cohort exposed to, infected with or recovered from COVID-19 (not recorded which). Both conserved end residues are part of each CDR3. A D gene is named only where the DNA matches it firmly. Not all rows give a size; the values are once, few, many and, for expanded clones, a class.

d_call	clone_size	v_call	j_call	cdr3_aa	cdr3_nt
TRBD1	once	TRBV6-5	TRBJ2-3	CASRTGGIYTQYF	TGTGCCAGCAGGACAGGGGGCATTTATACGCAGTATTTT
TRBD1	NA	TRBV19	TRBJ1-5	CASSPRGHQPQHF	TGTGCCAGTAGTCCCAGGGGGCATCAGCCCCAGCATTTT
NA	once	TRBV15	TRBJ1-4	CATSRVPIRAATNEKLFF	TGTGCCACCAGCAGAGTCCCGATCAGGGCCGCAACTAATGAAAAACTGTTTTTT
TRBD2	NA	TRBV6-5	TRBJ2-7	CASRPTSGGSHGQYF	TGTGCCAGCAGGCCGACTAGCGGAGGGTCTCATGGGCAGTACTTC
TRBD1	NA	TRBV4-1	TRBJ2-2	CASSLRDRDTGELFF	TGCGCCAGCAGCCTAAGGGACAGGGATACCGGGGAGCTGTTTTTT
TRBD1	NA	TRBV15	TRBJ1-3	CATSSDRDPGNTIYF	TGTGCCACCAGCAGCGACAGGGATCCTGGAAACACCATATATTTT
TRBD2	few	TRBV13	TRBJ2-7	CASSDGTSGSYEQYF	TGTGCCAGCAGCGACGGGACTAGCGGATCCTACGAGCAGTACTTC
NA	once	TRBV3-1/TRBV3-2	TRBJ1-2	CASSHTGRDYGYTF	TGTGCCAGCAGCCACACAGGGAGGGACTATGGCTACACCTTC
TRBD2	NA	TRBV27	TRBJ2-7	CASSLSRTSGHSSYEQYF	TGTGCCAGCAGTTTATCCAGGACTAGCGGTCACAGCTCCTACGAGCAGTACTTC
NA	NA	TRBV14	TRBJ2-7	CASSLTRTYEQYF	TGTGCCAGCAGCTTGACAAGGACCTACGAGCAGTACTTC
TRBD2	NA	TRBV4-1	TRBJ2-3	CASSPQSGGRSRTDTQYF	TGCGCCAGCAGCCCCCAGTCGGGAGGGCGATCCCGAACAGATACGCAGTATTTT
NA	NA	TRBV21-1	TRBJ1-4	CASSKRVRGRGRLNEKLFF	TGTGCCAGCAGCAAAAGAGTACGGGGCAGGGGCCGCCTTAATGAAAAACTGTTTTTT
NA	NA	TRBV7-9	TRBJ2-3	CASSSKSTDTQYF	TGTGCCAGCAGCTCCAAATCCACAGATACGCAGTATTTT
NA	NA	TRBV5-1	TRBJ2-6	CASSSGSGANVLTF	TGCGCCAGCAGCTCAGGCTCTGGGGCCAACGTCCTGACTTTC
NA	NA	TRBV9	TRBJ2-7	CASSASPPGEQYF	TGTGCCAGCAGCGCAAGTCCCCCAGGAGAGCAGTACTTC
TRBD1	NA	TRBV27	TRBJ1-6	CASSLGTGGTGSPLHF	TGTGCCAGCAGTTTAGGGACAGGGGGCACTGGCTCACCCCTCCACTTT
TRBD2	NA	TRBV4-2	TRBJ2-7	CASSVQTSGSFRDYEQYF	TGTGCCAGCAGCGTCCAGACTAGCGGGAGTTTTCGTGACTACGAGCAGTACTTC
NA	NA	TRBV7-9	TRBJ1-1	CASSLALGPNTEAFF	TGTGCCAGCAGCTTAGCGCTGGGGCCGAACACTGAAGCTTTCTTT
TRBD1	NA	TRBV7-9	TRBJ2-1	CASSLSLARVRGRGEQFF	TGTGCCAGCAGCTTATCGTTGGCCCGGGTCAGGGGGCGAGGGGAGCAGTTCTTC
NA	few	TRBV4-1	TRBJ1-1	CASSAAITEAFF	TGCGCCAGCAGCGCGGCAATCACTGAAGCTTTCTTT
TRBD1	NA	TRBV28	TRBJ1-5	CASSRDRGDQPQHF	TGTGCCAGCAGTCGGGACAGGGGGGACCAGCCCCAGCATTTT
TRBD2	NA	TRBV9	TRBJ2-1	CASSAGLAVYNEQFF	TGTGCCAGCAGCGCGGGACTAGCGGTCTACAATGAGCAGTTCTTC
NA	NA	TRBV6-5	TRBJ1-2	CASSWDTNYGYTF	TGTGCCAGCAGTTGGGACACTAACTATGGCTACACCTTC
TRBD1	few	TRBV6-5	TRBJ2-7	CASSGINRGTYEQYF	TGTGCCAGCAGCGGAATAAACAGGGGGACCTACGAGCAGTACTTC
NA	NA	TRBV19	TRBJ2-7	CASSGQRTSSSYEQYF	TGTGCCAGTAGTGGGCAGCGAACTAGTTCCTCCTACGAGCAGTACTTC
TRBD2	NA	TRBV29-1	TRBJ2-1	CSVETSGRSYNEQFF	TGCAGCGTTGAAACTAGCGGGAGGTCCTACAATGAGCAGTTCTTC
TRBD2	NA	TRBV27	TRBJ2-5	CASSLMASGYQETQYF	TGTGCCAGCAGTTTGATGGCTAGCGGGTACCAAGAGACCCAGTACTTC
TRBD1	NA	TRBV27	TRBJ1-3	CASRSGTGGGNTIYF	TGTGCCAGCAGGTCCGGGACAGGGGGCGGAAACACCATATATTTT
NA	once	TRBV7-2	TRBJ2-4	CASSPPTRNIQYF	TGTGCCAGCAGCCCGCCAACGCGGAACATTCAGTACTTC
NA	NA	TRBV19	TRBJ1-3	CASSIAHRRDFSGNTIYF	TGTGCCAGTAGTATAGCGCATCGCCGGGACTTCTCTGGAAACACCATATATTTT
TRBD1	NA	TRBV7-9	TRBJ1-3	CASSTRQGAYSGNTIYF	TGTGCCAGCAGCACTAGACAGGGGGCGTACTCTGGAAACACCATATATTTT
NA	many	TRBV9	TRBJ2-1	CASSVEGSVYNEQFF	TGTGCCAGCAGCGTAGAGGGTAGCGTTTACAATGAGCAGTTCTTC
TRBD1	NA	TRBV4-1	TRBJ2-7	CASSQGTGGTYEQYF	TGCGCCAGCAGCCAAGGGACAGGGGGCACCTACGAGCAGTACTTC